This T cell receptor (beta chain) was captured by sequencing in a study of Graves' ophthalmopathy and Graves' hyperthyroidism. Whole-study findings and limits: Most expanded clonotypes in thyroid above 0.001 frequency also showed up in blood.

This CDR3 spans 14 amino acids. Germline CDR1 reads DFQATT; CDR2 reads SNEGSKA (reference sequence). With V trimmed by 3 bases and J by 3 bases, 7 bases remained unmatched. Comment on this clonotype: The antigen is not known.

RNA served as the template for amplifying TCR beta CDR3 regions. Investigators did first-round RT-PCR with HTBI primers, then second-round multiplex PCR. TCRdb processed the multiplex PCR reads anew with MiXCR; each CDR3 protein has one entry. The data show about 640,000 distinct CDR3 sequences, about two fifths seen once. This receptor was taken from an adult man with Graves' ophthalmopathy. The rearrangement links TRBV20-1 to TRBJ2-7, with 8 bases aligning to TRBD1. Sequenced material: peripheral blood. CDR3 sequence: CSASRDRGSYEQYF. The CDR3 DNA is TGCAGTGCTAGCCGCGACAGGGGAAGCTACGAGCAGTACTTC.